The 27 T cell receptor beta chains reported below all come from one sample, sequenced in a study of T cell responses to AZD1222 COVID-19 vaccine. Some clones are missing from TCRdb's copy, which holds only in-frame ones; the method was immunoSEQ multiplex PCR. The profile covers around 150,000 clones, with approximately 90% appearing a single time and under 4% taken by the ten largest. Source: peripheral blood, taken 28 days after the second AZD1222 dose. These receptor sequences come from an adult who received the AZD1222 COVID-19 vaccine.

The chain has TRBV2 and TRBJ1-3; D might be TRBD1 (5 bases). The CDR3 is made up of 15 amino acids. V lost 4 bases to trimming and J lost 1 base, with 11 bases between them. Germline V gene data show CDR1 as SNHLY and CDR2 as FYNNEI. The CDR3 region has the DNA TGTGCCAGCAGTGGACAGCCACTTTCTGGAAACACCATATATTTT. It encodes CASSGQPLSGNTIYF.

The CDR3 reads CASSRQGVSYEQYF. The CDR3, as DNA: TGTGCCAGCAGCCGACAGGGGGTTTCCTACGAGCAGTACTTC. This chain joins TRBV13 and TRBJ2-7, with 9 bases fitting TRBD1. With V trimmed by 5 bases and J by 1 base, 3 bases remained unmatched. CDR3 length: 14 amino acids. CDR1 is PRHDT and CDR2 is FYEKMQ in the germline V gene (reference sequence).

As to this clone: In the same sample, other DNA sequences code for this CDR3. The CDR3 nucleotides are TGTGCCAGCAGTGAACCCGGACAGGGTACCTACGAGCAGTACTTC. This sequence encodes CASSEPGQGTYEQYF. The V gene is TRBV6-1, the J gene TRBJ2-7; TRBD1 matches 8 bases. This CDR3 spans 15 amino acids. CDR1 and CDR2 from the germline V gene are MNHNS and SASEGT. V lost 2 bases and J lost 2; bases outside the gene matches: 5.

The sample holds many counts of this clone. CDR3 in amino acids: CASSSRWQSNTEAFF. The DNA of the CDR3 is TGTGCCAGCAGCAGTAGGTGGCAGAGTAACACTGAAGCTTTCTTT. The chain has TRBV27 and TRBJ1-1; D uncertain. Trimming took 6 bases from V and 2 from J, leaving 16 bases between them. Germline V gene sequence: CDR1 MNHEY, CDR2 SMNVEV (reference sequence). This CDR3 region has 15 residues.

The chain recombines TRBV7-9 with TRBJ2-2; D uncertain. This CDR3 has 15 residues. In germline, CDR1 is SEHNR, CDR2 FQNEAQ (reference sequence). Trimming took off 1 base at V and 2 bases at J, with 8 bases between the two ends. The chain's CDR3 is CASSLVAGNTGELFF. For the CDR3, the DNA is TGTGCCAGCAGCTTAGTAGCCGGAAACACCGGGGAGCTGTTTTTT.

This chain joins TRBV30 and TRBJ2-5; a possible D gene is TRBD2 (6 bases). The CDR3 length is 17 residues. The V gene lost 1 base and the J gene lost 2 bases, with 20 bases spanning the gap. Germline V lookup: CDR1 GTSNPN, CDR2 SVGIG (reference sequence). The CDR3 DNA sequence: TGTGCCTGGAGTGGAAGTCTAGCGTTTTTCGGTCAAGAGACCCAGTACTTC. This sequence encodes CAWSGSLAFFGQETQYF.

The rearrangement links TRBV19 to TRBJ2-7; 8 nucleotides agree with TRBD2. Trimming removed 5 bases from V and 4 bases from J; junction bases left unmatched: 13. Germline assignment: CDR1 LNHDA and CDR2 SQIVND (reference sequence). The CDR3 spans 16 residues. Here the CDR3 DNA reads TGTGCCAGTAGTGAGACTAGCGAAGGAGGGGCATACGAGCAGTACTTC. Translated, it gives CASSETSEGGAYEQYF.

The chain links TRBV24-1 to TRBJ2-1; 7 positions match TRBD2. V was clipped by 0 bases and J by 7 bases; unmatched bases: 11. CDR3 length equals 17 residues. The germline gives CDR1 KGHDR, CDR2 SFDVKD. The CDR3 region is CATSDLNEGGRSNEQFF. Written as DNA, the CDR3 is TGTGCCACCAGTGATTTGAATGAGGGAGGGCGTTCTAATGAGCAGTTCTTC.

This chain uses TRBV27 with TRBJ2-3; no clear D. There are 13 residues in the CDR3. Trimming left V 2 bases short and J 4 bases short, with 7 bases between. CDR1 and CDR2 from the germline V gene are MNHEY and SMNVEV (reference sequence). The CDR3 DNA sequence: TGTGCCAGCAGTTTAGAAGTCTCAGATACGCAGTATTTT. Its translation is CASSLEVSDTQYF.

The rearrangement links TRBV6-5 to TRBJ2-7, with 7 bases lining up with TRBD1. The trim removed 10 bases at V and 5 bases at J, leaving 11 bases unmatched. The CDR3 runs to 13 residues. Germline-derived CDR1 and CDR2 are MNHEY and SVGAGI. CDR3 region: CAMHDRVSDEQYF. CDR3 sequence (DNA): TGTGCCATGCACGACAGGGTTTCAGACGAGCAGTACTTC.

The J gene is TRBJ2-7, the V gene TRBV7-8; possibly TRBD1 or TRBD2 for D (6 bases each). Germline V gene lookup returns CDR1 SGHVS and CDR2 FQNEAQ. This CDR3 contains 15 residues. V was shortened by 4 bases and J by 5 bases, with 18 bases between the two germline ends. CDR3 nucleotide sequence: TGTGCCAGCAGCTCGACGGGGGCTTTAGGGGACGAGCAGTACTTC. Translated: CASSSTGALGDEQYF.

This clone was picked up a small number of times. This chain uses TRBV7-8 with TRBJ1-1, with unresolved D. This CDR3 is 13 amino acids long. Per the germline V gene, CDR1 is SGHVS and CDR2 is FQNEAQ. The V and J ends lost 5 bases and 0 bases respectively, with 7 bases between them. Here the CDR3 DNA reads TGTGCCAGCAGCCCAACACTGAACACTGAAGCTTTCTTT. Protein sequence: CASSPTLNTEAFF.

V and J are TRBV18 and TRBJ1-1, with D unresolved. Trimming cost V 3 bases and J 2 bases, with 10 bases left between them. The CDR3 sequence is 14 residues long. The germline gives CDR1 KGHSH, CDR2 LQKENI. CDR3 sequence: CASSPNRQNTEAFF. For the CDR3, the DNA is TGTGCCAGCTCACCCAATCGACAAAACACTGAAGCTTTCTTT.

CDR3 DNA sequence: TGCGCCAGCAGCATTAGCGGGGGGAACACCGGGGAGCTGTTTTTT. Encoded protein: CASSISGGNTGELFF. V is TRBV5-1 and J is TRBJ2-2, with 9 bases fitting TRBD2. The CDR3 sequence is 15 residues long. Germline V lookup: CDR1 SGHRS, CDR2 YFSETQ. The V and J ends lost 4 bases and 1 base, in that order; junction bases with no gene match: 2.

The V call is TRBV9, the J call TRBJ2-7; 8 bases match TRBD2. The germline V gene has CDR1 SGDLS and CDR2 YYNGEE. Unmatched junction bases numbered 5, after V lost 3 bases and J lost 3 bases. This CDR3 has 14 amino acids. In DNA, the CDR3 is TGTGCCAGCAGCGGGATGGGGACTAGCTACGAGCAGTACTTC. Translation gives CASSGMGTSYEQYF.

This clone was observed a single time. The V and J genes are TRBV19 and TRBJ1-1; D is perhaps TRBD1 (5 bases). The CDR3 runs to 15 residues. V was trimmed by 6 bases and J by 0 bases, leaving 14 bases between them. Germline CDR1 LNHDA, CDR2 SQIVND (reference sequence). The CDR3 nucleotides are TGTGCCAGTAGATTGGAAGAGGGGATGAACACTGAAGCTTTCTTT. It codes for CASRLEEGMNTEAFF.

V usage is TRBV7-2 and J usage is TRBJ1-4; tentative D call: TRBD1 (5 bases). The CDR3 runs to 14 residues. The germline V gene encodes CDR1 SGHTA and CDR2 FQGNSA. The germline V and J ends were trimmed by 5 bases and 7 bases, with 14 bases remaining between them. The DNA for the CDR3 is TGTGCCAGCAGCCTAGAGGGGTTAGGTGAAAAACTGTTTTTT. Its protein is CASSLEGLGEKLFF.

As DNA, the CDR3 is TGTGCCAGCAGTGACTCCGGGCAGCCCCAGCATTTT. Translated: CASSDSGQPQHF. The J gene is TRBJ1-5, the V gene TRBV6-4; D is undetermined. There are 12 residues in the CDR3. Looked up from germline, CDR1 is MRHNA and CDR2 is SNTAGT. V lost 0 bases and J 7 bases, leaving 4 bases between the germline ends.

The chain employs TRBV5-1 and TRBJ2-7; D possibly corresponds to TRBD2 (5 bases). Between the trimmed V and J ends, which lost 1 base and 3 bases, there was a span of 11 bases. The germline CDR1 and CDR2 sequences are SGHRS and YFSETQ. The CDR3 sequence is 14 residues long. The CDR3 DNA sequence: TGCGCCAGCAGCTTGCTAAGCGGTGACTACGAGCAGTACTTC. Translation gives CASSLLSGDYEQYF.

V gene TRBV6-5 combines with J gene TRBJ1-2; the D is unclear. V was clipped by 5 bases and J by 5 bases, with 12 bases between them. The germline gives CDR1 MNHEY, CDR2 SVGAGI. This CDR3 spans 13 amino acids. The CDR3 DNA is TGTGCCAGCAGTCCACCTCCACCATATGGCTACACCTTC. Its protein product is CASSPPPPYGYTF.

The rearrangement links TRBV25-1 to TRBJ1-1, with a tentative D call TRBD1 (6 bases). V was clipped by 4 bases and J by 1 base, with 7 bases between them. CDR1 is MGHDK and CDR2 is SYGVNS in the germline V gene. The CDR3 length is 13 residues. CDR3 nucleotides: TGTGCCAGCAGTGGAGGGGGGAACACTGAAGCTTTCTTT. Its translation: CASSGGGNTEAFF.

With regard to this clone: This CDR3 is also generated by other DNA sequences in the sample. The V call is TRBV18, the J call TRBJ1-1, with D perhaps TRBD1 (5 bases). CDR3 length equals 13 residues. CDR1 and CDR2 (germline): KGHSH, LQKENI. Trimming removed 6 bases at V and 1 base at J, with 9 bases between. The CDR3 DNA sequence: TGTGCCAGCTCTCCTCAGGGGAACACTGAAGCTTTCTTT. Translated, it gives CASSPQGNTEAFF.

The genes are TRBV28 and TRBJ1-5; tentatively, D is TRBD1 (6 bases). Per the germline V gene, CDR1 is MDHEN and CDR2 is SYDVKM. The CDR3 runs to 15 residues. V shed 6 bases and J shed 0 bases, with 12 bases lying between them. As DNA, the CDR3 is TGTGCCAGCAGCAAGGAACAGGGTAGCAATCAGCCCCAGCATTTT. It translates to CASSKEQGSNQPQHF.

J is TRBJ2-1 and V is TRBV7-9, with 8 bases identical to TRBD2. V was pared by 5 bases and J by 0 bases, with 6 bases of the junction left unmatched. The length of the CDR3 is 16 residues. Germline CDR1 is SEHNR and CDR2 is FQNEAQ (reference sequence). The DNA for the CDR3 is TGTGCCAGCAGCCCTAAAACTAGCGGCTCCTACAATGAGCAGTTCTTC. The encoded protein is CASSPKTSGSYNEQFF.

This chain links TRBV25-1 with TRBJ2-2, with D tentatively TRBD1 or TRBD2 (5 bases each). Germline assignment: CDR1 MGHDK and CDR2 SYGVNS. The CDR3 has 13 residues. Trimming left V 5 bases short and J 7 bases short, with 11 bases between. In DNA form, the CDR3 reads TGTGCCAGCAGTAAAGGGACCTACGGGGAGCTGTTTTTT. This codes for CASSKGTYGELFF.

In this sample, this clone turned up once. The V call is TRBV6-1, the J call TRBJ1-2; a weak D match, TRBD1 (5 bases). The CDR3 totals 14 residues. The germline V gene encodes CDR1 MNHNS and CDR2 SASEGT. V gave up 2 bases and J gave up 6 bases, with 13 bases separating them. The CDR3 reads CASSERGRVHGYTF. In nucleotides, the CDR3 is TGTGCCAGCAGTGAACGTGGCAGGGTCCATGGCTACACCTTC.

In DNA, the CDR3 is TGTGCCAGCAGCCAAGGGCCACTAGCGGGAGGAGGAGAGACCCAGTACTTC. As protein: CASSQGPLAGGGETQYF. The chain recombines TRBV3-1 (or the pseudogene TRBV3-2) with TRBJ2-5; 12 bases match TRBD2. With 1 base clipped from V and 4 bases from J, the junction kept 7 bases outside the gene matches. The CDR3 sequence is 17 residues long. Germline V gene sequence: CDR1 LGHDT, CDR2 YNNKEL (reference sequence).